This T cell receptor beta chain was captured by sequencing in a study of T-cell reconstitution after alpha-beta-depleted transplantation in children. Unique molecular identifiers tagged the TCRbeta library. Each CDR3 protein is one row after TCRdb ran MiXCR on the PCR reads. The repertoire holds some 240,000 distinct CDR3 sequences, with approximately 9.9% as singletons. CDR1 and CDR2 from the germline V gene are MNHEY and SVGAGI. The CDR3 is 14 amino acids. V was clipped by 1 base and J by 3 bases, with 9 bases between them. This clonotype has a count of ten or more. Sequenced material: PBMCs from the stem cell graft donor, taken from the stem cell graft. This chain connects TRBV6-5 to TRBJ1-1; D is unclear. The source is a human donor who donated a stem cell graft to a child with SCID. CDR3 sequence: CASSYLGRDTEAFF. CDR3 DNA sequence: TGTGCCAGCAGTTACTTGGGGAGGGACACTGAAGCTTTCTTT.